These T cell receptor beta chains were read from a single sample in a study of cytotoxic CD8 clonotypes in ibrutinib-treated CLL. Assay used: immunoSEQ multiplex PCR; TCRdb lists only in-frame clones, some missing. The table records about 300,000 clones, around 77% of them present only once. The sample consisted of PBMCs, taken at disease progression, from a patient treated with ibrutinib. The origin of the receptors is a human donor with chronic lymphocytic leukemia. Each CDR3 is given with its conserved first and last residue. Fields, in order: J gene, clone size, V gene, D gene, CDR3 protein, CDR3 DNA. The D gene is left open where the match is weak. Rows may omit the clone size; those that give it use once, few, many or a size class.

J gene: TRBJ2-7
clone size: few
V gene: TRBV2
D gene: NA
CDR3 protein: CASSEWVSGTYEQYF
CDR3 DNA: TGTGCCAGCAGTGAATGGGTTAGCGGAACCTACGAGCAGTACTTC

J gene: TRBJ2-3
clone size: NA
V gene: TRBV29-1
D gene: NA
CDR3 protein: CSGSYARGIADTQYF
CDR3 DNA: TGCAGCGGGTCTTATGCTCGAGGGATCGCAGATACGCAGTATTTT

J gene: TRBJ2-1
clone size: NA
V gene: TRBV29-1
D gene: TRBD1
CDR3 protein: CSARDRGWNEQFF
CDR3 DNA: TGCAGCGCCCGGGACAGGGGGTGGAATGAGCAGTTCTTC

J gene: TRBJ2-7
clone size: few
V gene: TRBV5-6
D gene: NA
CDR3 protein: CASSLAGTPYEQYF
CDR3 DNA: TGTGCCAGCAGCTTGGCGGGGACGCCCTACGAGCAGTACTTC

J gene: TRBJ2-3
clone size: NA
V gene: TRBV11-3
D gene: NA
CDR3 protein: CASSPTRHTDTQYF
CDR3 DNA: TGTGCCAGCAGCCCCACCCGGCACACAGATACGCAGTATTTT

J gene: TRBJ2-5
clone size: NA
V gene: TRBV5-1
D gene: TRBD1
CDR3 protein: CASSYPTGQGQETQYF
CDR3 DNA: TGCGCCAGCAGCTACCCGACAGGGCAGGGACAAGAGACCCAGTACTTC

J gene: TRBJ1-6
clone size: NA
V gene: TRBV5-1
D gene: NA
CDR3 protein: CASSLASGILDSPLHF
CDR3 DNA: TGCGCCAGCAGCTTGGCCAGTGGAATTCTTGATTCACCCCTCCACTTT

J gene: TRBJ1-1
clone size: once
V gene: TRBV6-1
D gene: NA
CDR3 protein: CASSKERGTEAFF
CDR3 DNA: TGTGCCAGCAGTAAAGAGCGGGGCACTGAAGCTTTCTTT

J gene: TRBJ2-6
clone size: NA
V gene: TRBV25-1
D gene: NA
CDR3 protein: CASTKGTGANVLTF
CDR3 DNA: TGTGCCAGCACGAAGGGGACTGGGGCCAACGTCCTGACTTTC

J gene: TRBJ1-3
clone size: few
V gene: TRBV28
D gene: NA
CDR3 protein: CASSLWQEYSGNTIYF
CDR3 DNA: TGTGCCAGCAGTTTATGGCAGGAATATTCTGGAAACACCATATATTTT

J gene: TRBJ2-5
clone size: NA
V gene: TRBV5-1
D gene: TRBD2
CDR3 protein: CASSLGTSGGIQETQYF
CDR3 DNA: TGCGCCAGCAGCCTAGGGACTAGCGGGGGGATACAAGAGACCCAGTACTTC

J gene: TRBJ1-6
clone size: NA
V gene: TRBV6-6
D gene: NA
CDR3 protein: CASSPPGIYNSPLHF
CDR3 DNA: TGTGCCAGCAGTCCCCCAGGGATCTATAATTCACCCCTCCACTTT

J gene: TRBJ1-5
clone size: NA
V gene: TRBV27
D gene: NA
CDR3 protein: CASSFSSNQPQHF
CDR3 DNA: TGTGCCAGCAGTTTCAGTAGCAATCAGCCCCAGCATTTT

J gene: TRBJ1-4
clone size: once
V gene: TRBV29-1
D gene: TRBD1
CDR3 protein: CSVASGGRGLNEKLFF
CDR3 DNA: TGCAGCGTTGCGTCAGGGGGCAGGGGGCTTAATGAAAAACTGTTTTTT

J gene: TRBJ2-5
clone size: NA
V gene: TRBV5-8
D gene: TRBD1
CDR3 protein: CASSKPGTGQETQYF
CDR3 DNA: TGTGCCAGCAGCAAGCCCGGGACAGGGCAAGAGACCCAGTACTTC

J gene: TRBJ2-7
clone size: NA
V gene: TRBV27
D gene: TRBD1
CDR3 protein: CASSSQGQGAYEQYF
CDR3 DNA: TGTGCCAGCAGTTCCCAGGGACAGGGGGCCTACGAGCAGTACTTC

J gene: TRBJ2-7
clone size: NA
V gene: TRBV5-5
D gene: TRBD1
CDR3 protein: CASSPDTGTATYEQYF
CDR3 DNA: TGTGCCAGCAGCCCGGATACCGGGACAGCGACGTACGAGCAGTACTTC